This T cell receptor (beta chain) is drawn from a study of blood T cells in healthy people across ages (dated by TCRdb to 2013 to 2016). Study-wide context: In model experiments, template switching captured roughly one uniquely barcoded TCR beta cDNA molecule for every two T cells. Age-related changes in TCR beta repertoire diversity were measured in the study by deep sequencing normalized with unique cDNA molecular identifiers. Donors were grouped into four age groups: young (average roughly 16 years), middle-aged (roughly 37), aged (about 59) and long-lived (around 80). Donors of different ages were randomly distributed across sequencing lanes to avoid experimental bias. For two donors (one aged 18 to 30 and one aged 80 or older), the study analyzed two additional independent replicas of 1 million unique cDNA reads from the same blood draw.

CDR1 and CDR2, per the germline V gene, are SQVTM and ANQGSEA. V is clipped by 7 bases and J by 7 bases, and the sequence between their germline boundaries is 17 bases long. From the cysteine up to the phenylalanine, the CDR3 has a length of 13 residues. The kept DNA is CDR3 alone, 39 bases in frame from the first base. Library prep was done by 5' RACE. Sequencer: Illumina HiSeq 2500. A second 7 to 11 cycle PCR used a sample-barcoded 5' primer and a J-beta primer mix. A unique molecular identifier was introduced onto each TCR beta cDNA molecule by a template-switch 5' adaptor carrying 12 random nucleotides. At least 3 million CDR3-containing paired-end reads were obtained from each sample. The Mint cDNA synthesis kit, primed by a TRBC-specific oligonucleotide, was used to synthesize first-strand cDNA from all RNA. After uracil-DNA glycosylase treatment, a first 18-cycle PCR used universal primers M1SS and BC2_uni_R on all cDNA. As for the authors' bioinformatics: For normalization, 1 million high-quality reads were randomly selected from each sample, with every read carrying a distinct molecular identifier. Instead of being binned into consensus sequences, reads with shared molecular identifiers were discarded. MiTCR, run with a Q25 quality threshold and the strictest error-elimination algorithm, handled CDR3 identification, clonotype clustering and error correction. Lower-bound total TCR beta diversity was estimated with a nonparametric unseen species model using Euler transformation. Using fastp at Q25 and MiXCR, TCRdb reprocessed the public reads and kept productive beta chains. Entries are consolidated by CDR3 protein sequence, retaining the most common genes and DNA. The V and J calls and clone size are TCRdb's, not the authors'. The table for this sample lists hundreds of thousands of distinct CDR3 sequences; under 55% of them were counted only once. Approximately 20% of the sample goes to the ten largest clones.

This clonotype is a singleton in its sample. Its antigen is currently not known. Per-base quality was not reported, and no clone a single base away is much larger than it. One read alone makes for weak evidence. What the study reported, not specific to this receptor: Compared with the aged group, the long-lived group had more naive CD4+ T cells, fewer expanded clones and increased TCR diversity, a pattern suggesting age selection. As age increased, observed TCR beta diversity per million T cells dropped in a roughly linear way, and a significant reduction was already evident by age 40. Because donor CMV infection status was unknown, age-related changes in expanded clonotypes were potentially confounded. The percentage of naive T cells measured by flow cytometry correlated strongly with observed TCR beta diversity. Total diversity estimates from one million sequenced T cells were considered lower bounds and underestimates. Bulk unsorted PBMC profiling prevented conclusive comparison of naive and antigen-experienced compartments.

Systemically healthy Caucasian individuals from Russia, some 40 in total and aged about 6 to 95 years, were included as donors. Ten milliliters of peripheral blood were drawn from each donor into EDTA-treated Vacutainer tubes. PBMCs were isolated by Ficoll-Paque density-gradient centrifugation, with at least 6.5 million obtained per sample. Trizol reagent was used to extract total RNA from PBMCs, with at least 5.5 micrograms per sample. Naive CD45RAhigh/CD27high T cell percentages were measured by flow cytometry on a PBMC aliquot from every donor. The chain uses TRBV29-1 and TRBJ2-1; the D gene is perhaps TRBD1 or TRBD2, each of them matching over 6 bases. The sequenced material came from blood. The clonotype originates from a man aged 55 to 70 in good health. CDR3 loop: CSGGRGRWNEQFF. The DNA sequence reads TGCAGCGGGGGACGGGGGCGGTGGAATGAGCAGTTCTTC.